The 18 T cell receptor beta chains below were found in one sample sequenced in a study of vaccination and CD4 T cells after COVID-19. The treatment was: approximately nine-day PBMC culture with coronavirus spike peptide pools or control peptides (ViraFEST assay). CD4+ T cells that had been cultured provided DNA sequenced with the Oncomine TCR Beta short-read assay. Using its own MiXCR run on the PCR reads, TCRdb lists one record per CDR3 protein. The table lists approximately 12,000 distinct CDR3 sequences, more than 30% of them singletons. Antigen specificity for these receptors is unknown. The source was CD4+ T cells from blood, cultured in vitro, collected after SARS-CoV-2 vaccination. Every receptor here comes from a human donor who had recovered from COVID-19.

This clonotype was seen a few times. The chain has TRBV27 and TRBJ2-7, with D possibly matching TRBD1 (5 bases). Germline V CDR1 and CDR2: MNHEY, SMNVEV (reference sequence). V was shortened by 5 bases and J by 5 bases, with 22 bases between the two germline ends. This CDR3 spans 16 amino acids. CDR3 sequence reads: CASSRSYLGASDEQYF. CDR3 sequence (DNA): TGTGCCAGCAGTCGTTCGTACCTTGGGGCGAGCGACGAGCAGTACTTC.

CDR3: CASSSSGQGPEGSYNEQFF. CDR3 bases: TGTGCCAGCAGTTCCTCGGGACAGGGTCCCGAAGGCTCCTACAATGAGCAGTTCTTC. This chain links TRBV12-3 or TRBV12-4 with TRBJ2-1, with 9 bases fitting TRBD1. After removal of 4 bases from V and 0 bases from J, the junction contained 13 bases not matched to a gene. The CDR3 runs to 19 residues.

In this sample, this clonotype turned up a few times. The gene calls are TRBV24-1 and TRBJ2-2; the match to TRBD1 covers 8 bases. The trim removed 4 bases at V and 5 bases at J, leaving 5 bases unmatched. Germline CDR1 KGHDR, CDR2 SFDVKD. The CDR3 is 15 residues long. Written as DNA, the CDR3 is TGTGCCACCAGTGACCCAGGGGGCCGGACCGGGGAGCTGTTTTTT. Amino acids: CATSDPGGRTGELFF.

This chain connects TRBV11-2 to TRBJ1-1, with D hard to call. The CDR3 has 12 residues. Germline loops: CDR1 SGHAT, CDR2 FQNNGV. V lost 0 bases and J lost 12, with 11 bases in between. CDR3 DNA: TGTGCCAGCAGCTTAGAATCGGGGTACACTTTCTTT. The encoded protein is CASSLESGYTFF.

The V and J genes are TRBV19 and TRBJ2-2; D is uncertain. Germline-derived CDR1 and CDR2 are LNHDA and SQIVND (reference sequence). This CDR3 spans 13 amino acids. The ends were cut back, 1 base at V and 5 bases at J, with 5 bases in the middle. The CDR3 sequence: CASSIVRTGELFF. In DNA form, the CDR3 reads TGTGCCAGTAGTATAGTAAGAACCGGGGAGCTGTTTTTT.

The rearrangement joins TRBV24-1 to TRBJ1-1; D possibly corresponds to TRBD1 (5 bases). Germline V gives CDR1 KGHDR, CDR2 SFDVKD. Trimming pared 4 bases from V and 1 base from J, leaving 6 bases between. This CDR3 is built from 13 residues. CDR3 sequence: CATSEGENTEAFF. The CDR3 DNA reads TGTGCCACCAGTGAAGGGGAGAACACTGAAGCTTTCTTT.

This clonotype was picked up a small number of times. The V call is TRBV10-1, the J call TRBJ2-3; D remains ambiguous. Germline-derived CDR1 and CDR2 are WNHNN and SYGVQD (reference sequence). Trimming took off 3 bases at V and 6 bases at J, with 4 bases between the two ends. The CDR3 covers 11 residues. CDR3 DNA: TGCGCCAGCAGTGAAGGGGATACGCAGTATTTT. Amino acids: CASSEGDTQYF.

This clonotype was counted between two and nine times. The CDR3 DNA is TGTGCCAGCAGTCTGACAGGGGGGACCACTGAAGCTTTCTTT. This codes for CASSLTGGTTEAFF. The V call is TRBV2, the J call TRBJ1-1; 9 bases are a match to TRBD1. The CDR3 has 14 residues. Per the germline V gene, CDR1 is SNHLY and CDR2 is FYNNEI. V shed 5 bases and J 4 bases; nucleotides not matched to a gene: 5.

This clonotype qualifies as medium-sized. The chain recombines TRBV6-2 or TRBV6-3 with TRBJ1-5, with TRBD1 matching over 7 bases. V shed 7 bases, J shed 6 bases, and the junction held 6 bases outside the gene matches. CDR1 and CDR2 from the germline V gene are MNHEY and SVGEGT. The CDR3 is 13 residues long. CDR3 region: CASTIQGSQPQHF. CDR3 in DNA: TGTGCCAGCACCATACAGGGGAGTCAGCCCCAGCATTTT.

This clonotype was seen more than once but under ten times. The V call is TRBV6-5, the J call TRBJ1-1, with a possible D match to TRBD1 (6 bases). The CDR3 spans 14 residues. Germline V CDR1 and CDR2: MNHEY, SVGAGI. V shed 2 bases and J shed 3 bases, with 10 bases lying between them. CDR3 loop: CASSYGGADTEAFF. For the CDR3, the DNA is TGTGCCAGCAGTTACGGGGGGGCCGACACTGAAGCTTTCTTT.

This clonotype was seen more than once but under ten times. V and J are TRBV21-1 and TRBJ2-1; the DNA was not compared with TRBD1, the D call given in the table. TRBV21-1 represents a pseudogene. The CDR3 covers 15 residues. The CDR3 spells CASSKGQGRGNEQFF. The CDR3 bases are TGTGCCAGCAGCAAAGGGCAGGGGAGAGGCAATGAGCAGTTCTTC.

The rearrangement uses TRBV30 and TRBJ2-1; TRBD2 agrees at 10 bases. V gave up 4 bases and J gave up 7 bases; unmatched junction bases: 7. Germline V gene sequence: CDR1 GTSNPN, CDR2 SVGIG (reference sequence). This CDR3 comprises 14 residues. The CDR3 loop is CAWKRLAGENEQFF. In DNA, the CDR3 is TGTGCCTGGAAGCGTCTAGCGGGAGAAAATGAGCAGTTCTTC.

The chain combines TRBV6-5 with TRBJ2-7, with TRBD2 identical over 10 bases. The J call may be incorrect, as the DNA end agrees better with TRBJ2-5. The V gene's germline CDR1 is MNHEY and CDR2 SVGAGI. This CDR3 spans 14 amino acids. CDR3 in amino acids: CASSLAGGMETQYF. CDR3 sequence (DNA): TGTGCCAGCAGTTTAGCGGGAGGTATGGAGACCCAGTACTTC.

CDR3 protein: CASLRDRGNYNEQFF. DNA of the CDR3: TGTGCCAGCCTAAGGGACAGGGGGAACTACAATGAGCAGTTCTTC. The chain employs TRBV7-9 and TRBJ2-1, with 11 bases matching TRBD1. The CDR3 has 15 amino acids. The ends lost 8 bases at V and 3 bases at J; junction bases unmatched: 6. Germline V gene lookup returns CDR1 SEHNR and CDR2 FQNEAQ (reference sequence).

This clonotype occurred a few times. The gene calls are TRBV6-2 or TRBV6-3 and TRBJ2-7, with D possibly being TRBD2 (6 bases). The V gene's germline CDR1 is MNHEY and CDR2 SVGEGT. This CDR3 has 15 residues. Trimming pared 6 bases from V and 6 bases from J, leaving 21 bases between. For the CDR3, the DNA is TGTGCCAGCAGATCAGGGAGGACCCCCCACCTCGAGCAGTACTTC. The encoded protein is CASRSGRTPHLEQYF.

This clonotype appeared a few times. The J gene is TRBJ1-2, the V gene TRBV14; D remains unclear. The CDR3 runs to 15 residues. V shed 1 base and J shed 4 bases, with 13 bases lying between them. Germline CDR1 SGHDN, CDR2 FVKESK. The CDR3 sequence: CASSQVVGITYGYTF. The CDR3 DNA reads as TGTGCCAGCAGCCAAGTGGTAGGGATTACCTATGGCTACACCTTC.

J is TRBJ1-6 and V is TRBV11-2; 7 nucleotides line up with TRBD1. With 1 base clipped from V and 7 bases from J, the junction kept 10 bases outside the gene matches. The CDR3 runs to 17 residues. CDR1 and CDR2 from the germline V gene are SGHAT and FQNNGV. The CDR3 DNA reads TGTGCCAGCAGCTTAGCGGGAGGACAGGTTCCCAATTCACCCCTCCACTTT. It yields the protein CASSLAGGQVPNSPLHF.

This clonotype was counted between two and nine times. V usage is TRBV20-1 and J usage is TRBJ2-3; D could derive from TRBD1 or TRBD2 (6 bases each). Trimming cost V 5 bases and J 3 bases, with 21 bases left between them. Germline CDR1 and CDR2: DFQATT and SNEGSKA (reference sequence). The CDR3 covers 16 residues. The CDR3 region has the DNA TGCAGTGCTGCCTCCCCGGAGGGGGTTATGACAGATACGCAGTATTTT. Translating gives CSAASPEGVMTDTQYF.